Shown below are 11 T cell receptor beta chains from a single sample sequenced in a study of shared clonotypes between healthy human individuals. Profiling relied on immunoSEQ multiplex PCR, and the TCRdb table lists in-frame clones only, not all of them. The sample consists of more than 1.2 million clones, just under 99% of them appearing once. Sequencing was carried out using naive CD4+ T cells sorted from blood. The subset here: CD45RA+ positively selected. These receptors came from a man aged 30 to 39 in good health.

The chain combines TRBV5-4 with TRBJ2-7; 7 nucleotides align to TRBD1. There are 15 residues in the CDR3. Germline V gives CDR1 SGHNT, CDR2 YYREEE (reference sequence). Losses at the gene ends were 0 bases for V and 3 bases for J; bases not matched to a gene: 6. This CDR3 is CASSLVQGEHYEQYF. In nucleotides, the CDR3 is TGTGCCAGCAGCTTGGTCCAGGGGGAGCACTACGAGCAGTACTTC.

This rearrangement joins TRBV6-4 to TRBJ2-2, with D possibly matching TRBD2 (5 bases). The CDR3 is 13 residues long. Trimming took 7 bases from V and 1 from J, leaving 7 bases between them. Germline values: CDR1 MRHNA, CDR2 SNTAGT. The CDR3 nucleotides are TGTGCCAGCACCGAGGGGAACACCGGGGAGCTGTTTTTT. Protein: CASTEGNTGELFF.

The V call is TRBV11-2, the J call TRBJ2-1; 10 bases match TRBD2. The CDR3 contains 18 residues. The germline V gene has CDR1 SGHAT and CDR2 FQNNGV. J gave up 5 bases and V 8 bases, and 18 bases lay outside the gene matches. CDR3 in amino acids: CASDPRGSGRGRDNEQFF. In DNA form, the CDR3 reads TGTGCCAGCGACCCTCGAGGAAGCGGGAGGGGTCGTGACAATGAGCAGTTCTTC. Using reference TRBV11-2 and TRBJ2-1 for the parts outside the CDR3, the full variable domain is EAGVAQSPRYKIIEKRQSVAFWCNPISGHATLYWYQQILGQGPKLLIQFQNNGVVDDSQLPKDRFSAERLKGVDSTLKIQPAKLEDSAVYLCASDPRGSGRGRDNEQFFGPGTRLTVL.

About this clone itself: The sample carries other DNA sequences with the same CDR3. The chain joins TRBV18 to TRBJ2-7; D is perhaps TRBD1 or TRBD2 (5 bases each). V was cut by 2 bases and J by 5 bases, with 7 bases left in between. This CDR3 spans 12 amino acids. Germline loops: CDR1 KGHSH, CDR2 LQKENI. The CDR3 here is CASSPMGDEQYF. Here the CDR3 DNA reads TGTGCCAGCTCACCAATGGGGGACGAGCAGTACTTC.

The chain uses TRBV9 and TRBJ2-3; D may match TRBD1 or TRBD2 (5 bases each). CDR3 size: 13 residues. The V gene lost 2 bases and the J gene lost 5 bases, with 9 bases spanning the gap. Germline-derived CDR1 and CDR2 are SGDLS and YYNGEE. The CDR3 region has the DNA TGTGCCAGCAGCGTGGGGGAGTTAGATACGCAGTATTTT. Encoded protein: CASSVGELDTQYF.

This clone has a single count. The rearrangement links TRBV21-1 to TRBJ1-1; the D call TRBD1 from the table was never checked on the DNA. TRBV21-1 is a pseudogene segment. This CDR3 region has 16 residues. The CDR3 coding sequence is TGTGCCAGCAGCCCTCGGACAGGGGTTTTGAACACTGAAGCTTTCTTT. It specifies CASSPRTGVLNTEAFF.

J is TRBJ1-4 and V is TRBV19, with TRBD1 identical over 7 bases. The CDR3 consists of 13 residues. Trimming took 5 bases from V and 8 from J; bases not matched to a gene: 5. Germline V gene sequence: CDR1 LNHDA, CDR2 SQIVND (reference sequence). This chain's CDR3 is CASSPDRVEKLFF. In nucleotides, the CDR3 is TGTGCCAGTAGTCCCGACAGGGTAGAAAAACTGTTTTTT.

This sequence joins TRBV10-2 and TRBJ1-5; no reliable D call. Trimming shortened V by 4 bases and J by 11 bases, and 12 bases separated the two germline ends. The CDR3 covers 12 residues. Germline lookup yields CDR1 WSHSY and CDR2 SAAADI. The CDR3 coding sequence is TGCGCCAGCAGTGTAGGGATGGTGGCCCAGCATTTT. Translation: CASSVGMVAQHF.

The chain links TRBV29-1 to TRBJ2-5; no reliable D call. Germline V gives CDR1 SQVTM, CDR2 ANQGSEA. Trimming removed 2 bases at V and 4 bases at J, with 8 bases between. The CDR3 has 12 amino acids. DNA for the CDR3: TGCAGCGTTGAATCATGGGGAGAGACCCAGTACTTC. It yields the protein CSVESWGETQYF.

The chain combines TRBV7-6 with TRBJ2-2; 11 bases agree with TRBD2. CDR3 size: 20 residues. Germline CDR1 reads SGHVS; CDR2 reads FNYEAQ. J lost 0 bases, V lost 5 bases, and 14 bases had no gene match. CDR3 residues: CASSAHSGRVLGANTGELFF. For the CDR3, the DNA is TGTGCCAGCAGCGCACATAGCGGGAGGGTACTTGGCGCGAACACCGGGGAGCTGTTTTTT. The full variable domain, rest sourced from reference TRBV7-6 and TRBJ2-2, is GAGVSQSPRYKVTKRGQDVALRCDPISGHVSLYWYRQALGQGPEFLTYFNYEAQQDKSGLPNDRFSAERPEGSISTLTIQRTEQRDSAMYRCASSAHSGRVLGANTGELFFGEGSRLTVL.

The chain recombines TRBV5-1 with TRBJ1-4; 8 nucleotides line up with TRBD1. CDR3 length: 15 residues. V lost 2 bases, J lost 7 bases, and 7 bases stayed unmatched. The V gene's germline CDR1 is SGHRS and CDR2 YFSETQ. The CDR3 region is CASSLDPGGSEKLFF. As DNA, the CDR3 is TGCGCCAGCAGCTTAGACCCAGGGGGCAGTGAAAAACTGTTTTTT.